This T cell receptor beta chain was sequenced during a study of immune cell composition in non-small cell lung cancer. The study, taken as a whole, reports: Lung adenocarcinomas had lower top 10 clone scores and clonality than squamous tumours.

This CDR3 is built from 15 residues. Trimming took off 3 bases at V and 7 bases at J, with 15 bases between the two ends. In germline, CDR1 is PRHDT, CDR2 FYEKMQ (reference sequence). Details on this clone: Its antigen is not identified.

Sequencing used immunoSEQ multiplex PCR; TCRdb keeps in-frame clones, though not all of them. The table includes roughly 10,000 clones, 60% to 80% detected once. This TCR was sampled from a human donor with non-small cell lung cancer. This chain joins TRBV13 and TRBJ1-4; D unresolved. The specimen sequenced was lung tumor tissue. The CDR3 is CASSFGRRSGEKLFF. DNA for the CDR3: TGTGCCAGCAGCTTTGGTCGGCGGAGCGGTGAAAAACTGTTTTTT.